A selection of T cell receptor beta chains follows, all from one sample in a study of T cell responses to AZD1222 COVID-19 vaccine. Sequencing used immunoSEQ multiplex PCR; TCRdb keeps in-frame clones, though not all of them. The data show some 40,000 clones, 80% seen once. This specimen consisted of peripheral blood, obtained on day 0 of AZD1222 vaccination. Receptor source: an adult in good health. The CDR3 runs from the conserved cysteine through the conserved F or W. D genes are given only for firm matches. Size is omitted from some rows. Given values are once, few, many or a class for expanded clones.

CDR3,DNA,V,J,D,size
CASSSTGQGNQPQHF,TGTGCCAGCAGCTCGACAGGGCAAGGCAATCAGCCCCAGCATTTT,TRBV7-9,TRBJ1-5,TRBD1,NA
CAWSVLVNTEAFF,TGTGCCTGGAGTGTCCTGGTGAACACTGAAGCTTTCTTT,TRBV30,TRBJ1-1,NA,NA
CATSLDEAGYNEQFF,TGTGCCACCTCGTTGGACGAAGCCGGCTACAATGAGCAGTTCTTC,TRBV18,TRBJ2-1,NA,few
CASSYSDRGNTEAFF,TGTGCCAGCAGTTACTCGGATCGGGGTAACACTGAAGCTTTCTTT,TRBV6-5,TRBJ1-1,NA,NA
CASNPQGRGETQYF,TGTGCCAGCAATCCCCAAGGTAGGGGAGAGACCCAGTACTTC,TRBV2,TRBJ2-5,NA,once
CASSTLPGGSGNTIYF,TGCGCCAGCAGCACCCTACCGGGGGGCTCTGGAAACACCATATATTTT,TRBV5-1,TRBJ1-3,NA,NA
CASSFRTSGTTDTQYF,TGTGCCAGCAGCTTTAGGACTAGCGGGACTACAGATACGCAGTATTTT,TRBV7-8,TRBJ2-3,TRBD2,NA
CASSLETGGLVTQYF,TGTGCCAGCAGCCTCGAGACAGGGGGCTTGGTTACGCAGTATTTT,TRBV5-5,TRBJ2-3,TRBD1,NA
CASSQDLDRPEKLFF,TGTGCCAGCAGCCAAGATCTGGACAGGCCTGAAAAACTGTTTTTT,TRBV3-1/TRBV3-2,TRBJ1-4,TRBD1,NA
CASSLGQGYGYTF,TGTGCCAGCAGCTTAGGACAGGGGTATGGCTACACCTTC,TRBV7-2,TRBJ1-2,TRBD1,NA
CASSEMAGIENTEAFF,TGTGCCAGCTCAGAGATGGCAGGGATCGAGAACACTGAAGCTTTCTTT,TRBV18,TRBJ1-1,NA,NA
CASSEQPRPNTEAFF,TGTGCCAGCAGTGAACAGCCGAGGCCGAACACTGAAGCTTTCTTT,TRBV2,TRBJ1-1,NA,NA
CASRTGQPNTGELFF,TGTGCCAGCAGAACGGGACAGCCGAACACCGGGGAGCTGTTTTTT,TRBV7-2,TRBJ2-2,TRBD1,NA
CASRPNSDGGGELFF,TGTGCCAGCAGACCCAACTCCGACGGCGGAGGGGAGCTGTTTTTT,TRBV6-4,TRBJ2-2,NA,medium-sized
CASRSRTMNTEAFF,TGCGCCAGCAGGAGCAGGACAATGAACACTGAAGCTTTCTTT,TRBV5-1,TRBJ1-1,NA,NA
CASSPWTGDSGNTIYF,TGTGCCAGCAGCCCTTGGACGGGGGACTCTGGAAACACCATATATTTT,TRBV7-9,TRBJ1-3,NA,NA
CASSSQGAVGEQYF,TGTGCCAGCAGCTCACAGGGGGCAGTGGGCGAGCAGTACTTC,TRBV11-2,TRBJ2-7,TRBD1,NA
CASSIGMSSYNEQFF,TGTGCCAGTAGTATTGGCATGAGCTCCTACAATGAGCAGTTCTTC,TRBV19,TRBJ2-1,NA,NA